The sequence of this T cell receptor beta chain was determined in a study of T cells after yellow fever vaccination. They built TCR cDNA with 5'RACE template switching, a step that put in a universal primer site and UMIs. One entry per CDR3 protein, called by TCRdb with MiXCR from the 5' RACE reads. The table shows almost 600,000 distinct CDR3 sequences, with about 13% occurring only once. This clonotype was sampled from a man aged 30-40 years who received the YFV17D yellow fever vaccine. This sample comprised PBMCs, obtained on the day of the yellow fever booster vaccination.

The CDR3 sequence is CSARSRNGEQFF. CDR3 bases: TGCAGTGCTAGAAGTCGTAACGGGGAGCAGTTCTTC. The chain has TRBV20-1 and TRBJ2-1; D is ambiguous. Trimming left V 2 bases short and J 10 bases short, with 12 bases between. This CDR3 spans 12 amino acids. CDR1 and CDR2 (germline): DFQATT, SNEGSKA (reference sequence).